One and the same sample provided the 17 T cell receptor beta chains below, sequenced in a study of post-analysis software for immune sequencing data (dated by TCRdb to about 2015). Overall results and qualifications from the work: Significantly higher frequencies in patients than in controls were found for about five TRBV segments, including TRBV5-6, TRBV5-1 and TRBV20-1.

Libraries were built with PCR. The instrument given in TCRdb is Illumina HiSeq 2500. Unique molecular identifiers were incorporated into TCR beta cDNA libraries to reduce PCR and sequencing biases. TCRdb passed the public sequencing reads through fastp at Q25 and MiXCR, retaining productive beta sequences. A single entry per CDR3 protein holds the most common genes and DNA from its merged rows. The sample has 740,000 or so distinct CDR3 sequences on record, about 53% of them singletons. Together, the top ten hold 4.6% of the sample. These receptors are not linked to any known antigen. Sequencing was carried out using blood. These TCRs come from a girl aged 10-17 years with multiple sclerosis.

The V and J genes are TRBV29-1 and TRBJ2-5; 10 bases fit TRBD2. Trimming at V came to 6 bases and at J to 3 bases, leaving 16 bases not matched to a gene. This CDR3 has 17 amino acids. Germline V lookup: CDR1 SQVTM, CDR2 ANQGSEA. The CDR3 DNA is TGCAGCGTCTCAGAAAAGCCTAAGCGGGAGGGCAAAGAGACCCAGTACTTC. It specifies CSVSEKPKREGKETQYF.

This clonotype was detected a few times. This chain connects TRBV5-1 to TRBJ1-5; 8 bases fit TRBD1. V trimming: 4 bases; J trimming: 9 bases; junction bases outside the gene matches: 9. Looked up from germline, CDR1 is SGHRS and CDR2 is YFSETQ. The CDR3 runs 14 residues. CDR3 sequence: CASSPGQGLGPQHF. The CDR3 bases are TGCGCCAGCAGCCCCGGACAGGGCCTCGGGCCCCAGCATTTT.

The genes are TRBV6-6 and TRBJ1-2; possible D gene TRBD1, 5 bases. This CDR3 comprises 15 residues. V was clipped by 2 bases and J by 6 bases, with 16 bases between them. Germline assignment: CDR1 MNHNY and CDR2 SVGAGI (reference sequence). The CDR3 here is CASSYTRRGIHGYTF. For the CDR3, the DNA is TGTGCCAGCAGTTACACGCGCCGGGGCATACATGGCTACACCTTC.

The gene calls are TRBV28 and TRBJ2-5, with D perhaps TRBD1 (5 bases). The CDR3 covers 16 residues. The germline gives CDR1 MDHEN, CDR2 SYDVKM. Trimming shortened V by 6 bases and J by 4 bases, and 21 bases separated the two germline ends. The CDR3 nucleotides read TGTGCCAGCAGCCTAGGGGCAGCGCCGTTGGGAGAGACCCAGTACTTC. Protein sequence: CASSLGAAPLGETQYF. Based on the CDR3 plus reference TRBV28 and TRBJ2-5, the full variable domain is DVKVTQSSRYLVKRTGEKVFLECVQDMDHENMFWYRQDPGLGLRLIYFSYDVKMKEKGDIPEGYSVSREKKERFSLILESASTNQTSMYLCASSLGAAPLGETQYFGPGTRLLVL.

The J gene is TRBJ2-6, the V gene TRBV25-1; 9 positions match TRBD2. This CDR3 spans 18 amino acids. CDR1 is MGHDK and CDR2 is SYGVNS in the germline V gene. The trim removed 0 bases at V and 0 bases at J, leaving 3 bases unmatched. The CDR3: CASSEYGSGGSGANVLTF. The CDR3 nucleotides read TGTGCCAGCAGTGAATATGGTAGCGGGGGCTCTGGGGCCAACGTCCTGACTTTC.

J is TRBJ2-7 and V is TRBV20-1; 14 nucleotides align to TRBD2. Germline CDR1 reads DFQATT; CDR2 reads SNEGSKA (reference sequence). The CDR3 covers 20 residues. Trimming removed 2 bases from V and 4 bases from J; junction bases left unmatched: 19. The CDR3 sequence is CSARPPGLAGARSKKYEQYF. CDR3 nucleotides: TGCAGTGCTAGACCTCCGGGACTAGCGGGGGCAAGATCCAAGAAGTACGAGCAGTACTTC.

V and J are TRBV14 and TRBJ1-2; TRBD1 is a possible D gene (5 bases). The germline CDR1 and CDR2 sequences are SGHDN and FVKESK. Trimming stripped 2 bases from V and 6 bases from J, with 22 bases between. This CDR3 contains 17 residues. CDR3 nucleotides: TGTGCCAGCAGCCAAAGACAGCTAATCATGGATAGTCATGGCTACACCTTC. This encodes CASSQRQLIMDSHGYTF.

This clonotype was counted ten times or more. Being one base from a much bigger clone, this may be a read error. V gene TRBV12-3 or TRBV12-4 combines with J gene TRBJ2-1; the match to TRBD2 covers 10 bases. V gave up 4 bases and J gave up 7 bases; unmatched junction bases: 7. This CDR3 has 15 amino acids. The CDR3 DNA reads TGTGCCAGCAGTTCCGGGGTAGCGGGAGGAAATGAGCAGTTCTTC. It translates to CASSSGVAGGNEQFF.

V usage is TRBV5-1 and J usage is TRBJ1-5; TRBD1 might be the D (5 bases). Trimming left V 0 bases short and J 4 bases short, with 17 bases between. CDR3 length: 17 residues. The germline gives CDR1 SGHRS, CDR2 YFSETQ. CDR3 coding DNA: TGCGCCAGCAGCTTGGTGCGGGACCAGTGGGTAAATCAGCCCCAGCATTTT. This translates into CASSLVRDQWVNQPQHF.

The chain joins TRBV25-1 to TRBJ2-4; no firm D call. The DNA end is a closer match to TRBJ2-7, so the J assignment may be wrong. This CDR3 contains 14 residues. From germline, CDR1 is MGHDK and CDR2 SYGVNS. The CDR3 sequence: CASSAWGRNIEQYF. DNA of the CDR3: TGTGCCAGCAGTGCCTGGGGTCGAAACATCGAGCAGTACTTC.

The chain links TRBV20-1 to TRBJ1-4, with D perhaps matching TRBD1 (6 bases). The CDR3 has 13 amino acids. Germline CDR1 is DFQATT and CDR2 is SNEGSKA (reference sequence). The V gene lost 5 bases and the J gene lost 4 bases, with 11 bases spanning the gap. The CDR3 spells CSARGPGNEKLFF. In DNA form, the CDR3 reads TGCAGTGCTCGGGGGCCTGGTAATGAAAAACTGTTTTTT.

The V gene is TRBV29-1, the J gene TRBJ2-1; 10 nucleotides match TRBD2. The CDR3 covers 17 residues. The V segment lost 2 bases and the J segment 2 bases; nucleotides outside the gene matches: 9. Germline loops: CDR1 SQVTM, CDR2 ANQGSEA. The CDR3: CSVEKRNSGRPYNEQFF. CDR3 in DNA: TGCAGCGTTGAAAAACGGAATAGCGGGAGGCCCTACAATGAGCAGTTCTTC.

The rearrangement joins TRBV11-2 to TRBJ2-4; TRBD1 is a possible D gene (7 bases). Trimming stripped 1 base from V and 2 bases from J, with 27 bases between. This CDR3 spans 21 amino acids. Germline V CDR1 and CDR2: SGHAT, FQNNGV. For the CDR3, the DNA is TGTGCCAGCAGCTTAGTAGGAGGGGGACAGACCGTATTTTCCTCCAAAAACATTCAGTACTTC. Its translation: CASSLVGGGQTVFSSKNIQYF.

In this sample, this clonotype turned up once. The CDR3 sequence is CASSGVQGGSTDTQYF. CDR3 nucleotides: TGTGCCAGCAGCGGAGTACAGGGAGGTAGCACAGATACGCAGTATTTT. The rearrangement joins TRBV7-3 to TRBJ2-3, with D tentatively TRBD1 or TRBD2 (6 bases each). This CDR3 region has 16 residues. Germline assignment: CDR1 SGHTA and CDR2 FQGTGA. Trimming removed 5 bases from V and 0 bases from J, with 15 bases in between.

The chain is built from TRBV28 and TRBJ2-6; D not resolved. Trimming left V 4 bases short and J 0 bases short, with 25 bases between. This CDR3 has 21 residues. CDR1 and CDR2 (germline): MDHEN, SYDVKM. The CDR3 sequence: CASSSGGYGHRRNSGANVLTF. DNA of the CDR3: TGTGCCAGCAGTTCTGGCGGCTATGGCCACAGAAGGAACTCTGGGGCCAACGTCCTGACTTTC.

This clonotype was observed a handful of times. The chain is built from TRBV20-1 and TRBJ2-1, with 9 positions matching TRBD2. Looked up from germline, CDR1 is DFQATT and CDR2 is SNEGSKA (reference sequence). The CDR3 totals 13 residues. Losses at the gene ends were 5 bases for V and 10 bases for J; bases not matched to a gene: 9. The CDR3 spells CSAPRTSVGEQFF. For the CDR3, the DNA is TGCAGTGCTCCTCGGACTAGCGTCGGCGAGCAGTTCTTC.

In this sample, this clonotype turned up a few times. The chain employs TRBV20-1 and TRBJ1-2, with a possible D match to TRBD1 (5 bases). The CDR3 loop spans 13 amino acids. Germline assignment: CDR1 DFQATT and CDR2 SNEGSKA (reference sequence). With 3 bases removed from V and 6 bases from J, the gap between germline ends came to 14 bases. The CDR3 region has the DNA TGCAGTGCTAGTGCAGGGTGGGTTAATGGCTACACCTTC. It specifies CSASAGWVNGYTF.